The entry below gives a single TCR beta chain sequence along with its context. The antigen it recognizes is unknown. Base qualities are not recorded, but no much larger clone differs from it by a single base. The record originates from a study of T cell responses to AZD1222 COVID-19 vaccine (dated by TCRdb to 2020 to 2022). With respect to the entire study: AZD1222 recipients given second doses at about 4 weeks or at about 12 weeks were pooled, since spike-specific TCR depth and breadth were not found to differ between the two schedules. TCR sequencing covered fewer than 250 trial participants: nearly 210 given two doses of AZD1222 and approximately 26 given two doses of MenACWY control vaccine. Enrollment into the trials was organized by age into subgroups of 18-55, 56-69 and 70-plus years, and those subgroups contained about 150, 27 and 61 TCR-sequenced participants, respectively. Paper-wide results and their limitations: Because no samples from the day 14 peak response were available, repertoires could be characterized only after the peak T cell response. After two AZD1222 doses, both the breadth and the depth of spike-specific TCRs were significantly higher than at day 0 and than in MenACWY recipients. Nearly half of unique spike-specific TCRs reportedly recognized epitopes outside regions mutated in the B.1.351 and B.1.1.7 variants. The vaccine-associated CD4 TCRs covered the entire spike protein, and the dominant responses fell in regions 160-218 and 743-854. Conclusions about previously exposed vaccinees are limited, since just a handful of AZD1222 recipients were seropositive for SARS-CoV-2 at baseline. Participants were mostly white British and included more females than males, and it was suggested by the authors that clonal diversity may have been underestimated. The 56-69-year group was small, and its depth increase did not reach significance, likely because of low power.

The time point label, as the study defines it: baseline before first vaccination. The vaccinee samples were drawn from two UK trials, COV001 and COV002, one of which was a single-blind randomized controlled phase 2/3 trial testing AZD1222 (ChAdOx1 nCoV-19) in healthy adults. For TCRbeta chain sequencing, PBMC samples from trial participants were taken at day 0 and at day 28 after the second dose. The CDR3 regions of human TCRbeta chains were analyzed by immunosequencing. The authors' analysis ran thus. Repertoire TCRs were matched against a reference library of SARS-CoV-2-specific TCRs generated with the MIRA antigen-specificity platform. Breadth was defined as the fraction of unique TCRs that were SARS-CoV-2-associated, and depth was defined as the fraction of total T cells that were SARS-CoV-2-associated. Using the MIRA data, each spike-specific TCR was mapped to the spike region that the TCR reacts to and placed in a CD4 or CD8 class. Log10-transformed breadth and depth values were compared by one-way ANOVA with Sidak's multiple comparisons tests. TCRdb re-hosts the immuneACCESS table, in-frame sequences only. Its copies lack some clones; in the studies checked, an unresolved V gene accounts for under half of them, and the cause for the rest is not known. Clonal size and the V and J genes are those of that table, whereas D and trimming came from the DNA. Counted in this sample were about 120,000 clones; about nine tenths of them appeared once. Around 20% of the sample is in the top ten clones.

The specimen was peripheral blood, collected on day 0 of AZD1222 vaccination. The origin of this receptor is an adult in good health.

The bases read TGTGCCAGCAGTTTAGCGGGCAGGGGTGGAAACACCATATATTTT. Protein translation: CASSLAGRGGNTIYF. Here the chain combines TRBV28 and TRBJ1-3; the best D guess is TRBD1, with 6 bases matching. The germline V gene encodes CDR1 MDHEN and CDR2 SYDVKM. Trimming at the junction amounts to 2 bases on V and 3 bases on J, and the germline ends lie 11 bases apart. From the cysteine through the phenylalanine, the CDR3 covers 15 amino acids. Of all the DNA, just the CDR3 is kept, 45 bases in frame from base 1.